Described below is a single TCR beta chain sequence and its context. Its recognized antigen is unknown. No base quality information exists; no much larger clone differs at one position. The cohort was made up of about 610 healthy bone marrow donors. At the time of sampling, all cohort members were nominally healthy, though unrecorded immune exposures were likely present. The donor tested CMV seropositive and was one of the 289 seropositive cohort members. A peripheral blood sample was collected from each donor, and TCR beta sequencing was performed on peripheral blood mononuclear cells. The Qiagen DNeasy Blood Extraction Kit was used to extract genomic DNA from the blood cell samples. Library construction relied on the immunoSEQ multiplex PCR assay. The multiplex PCR relied on a mix of 60 forward primers for TCR Vbeta segments and 13 reverse primers for TCR Jbeta segments. The CDR3 region of rearranged TCR beta genes was amplified from genomic DNA by a multiplex PCR assay. On the Illumina HiSeq System, the amplified TCR beta libraries were sequenced as 87-base-pair reads. Regarding the original processing steps: Across the roughly 700 repertoires, a later analysis counted 60 million to 90 million unique TCR beta chains, roughly 11 million of which were shared by at least two donors. To remove PCR and sequencing errors, raw reads were error-corrected and collapsed into unique sequences using a nearest-neighbor algorithm that merged closely related sequences. V, D and J gene segments were assigned by aligning CDR3 sequences to IMGT reference sequences. For a sequence to be retained, at least a six-nucleotide match to both a V gene segment and a J gene segment was required. A rearrangement counted as productive if the CDR3 had no stop codons and remained in frame with V and J, and every other rearrangement counted as non-productive. CDR3 was defined by IMGT convention, running from the second conserved V-encoded cysteine to the conserved J-encoded phenylalanine. Sequences without an unambiguous match to a single V gene segment were excluded from the earlier analysis of about 630 of the donors. An earlier analysis of fewer than 750 of the donors called V segments functional above 56.7% productive rearrangements and segregating when the between-donor standard deviation exceeded 5%. A statistical classification framework was built for diagnosing cytomegalovirus status from the catalog of TCR beta chain sequences. In a later analysis, V and J genes were assigned by comparing TCR nucleotide sequences against IMGT/GENE-DB human TR gene sequences. Using the TCRdist pipeline, a later analysis assigned CDR3 sequences along with most-parsimonious VDJ recombination scenarios. A later analysis defined each TCR beta chain by its CDR3 amino acid sequence plus V-gene family, and excluded reads lacking a unique V-gene family. A later analysis removed several hundred highly shared, low-generation-probability nucleotide sequences to deal with suspected cross-contamination and a sequencing artifact. A later analysis calculated a clonal expansion index for each public chain from normalized within-repertoire ranks of inferred template counts. In a later analysis, generation probabilities were computed with a VDJ recombination model fitted to out-of-frame rearrangements, and the resulting probabilities were checked against IGoR. In a later analysis, hypergeometric tests were used to score TCR-TCR, TCR-HLA and TCR-CMV co-occurrence, with a repertoire-size bias correction applied to TCR pairs. In a later analysis, false discovery rates were estimated by permuting HLA or CMV assignments 20 times. In a later analysis, co-occurring TCRs were grouped with DBSCAN, and TCRdist sequence similarity was added when clustering was performed within HLA-allele-positive subsets. Repertoires with fewer than 30,000 or more than 120,000 public chains, plus five repertoires with anomalous nucleotide sharing, were excluded from co-occurrence clustering. The table was pulled from immuneACCESS by TCRdb, which kept in-frame rearrangements only. Such tables lose some clones; where checked, under half of the loss comes from unresolved V genes, and the rest has no known cause. V and J calls and clone size are given by that table; D and trimming were obtained from the DNA. In all, the sample holds roughly 130,000 clones, and roughly four fifths of those were seen once. Around 9.1% of the sample lies in the top ten.

The source of the sample is a study of cytomegalovirus exposure and HLA in healthy donors (TCRdb year 2017). As for the study more broadly: An earlier analysis of several hundred of the donors reported about 300 Gb of sequence data and 117 million unique TCR beta sequences obtained from around 180 million T cells. About 280 gigabases of sequencing data and roughly 81 million unique TCR sequences made up an early release that covered approximately 700 HLA-typed donors. Of the 300 to 500 genotyped donors, over 80% were placed in the genetic ancestry cluster associated with self-reported Caucasian donors. The study was designed to test whether signatures of past pathogen exposure could be identified by cataloging public T cell receptors. The study used immunosequencing to profile the T cell repertoires of more than 650 subjects and linked those repertoires to cytomegalovirus serostatus. Along with the 666-subject first cohort, a separate validation cohort of around 120 different subjects was used. The study combined high-throughput TCR immunosequencing, statistical association of individual TCRs with disease status, and machine learning to predict cytomegalovirus infection status. In a later analysis, previously published TCR beta repertoires from 550 to 750 donors were re-analyzed and high-resolution HLA genotyping was added so that TCR occurrence patterns could be studied. In the later analysis, no new phenotypic data were used to find candidate immune exposures; instead, reliance was placed on TCR beta sequences and their occurrence across donors. An earlier analysis of approximately 640 of the donors applied high-throughput TCR beta sequencing to assess whether each TCR beta V gene segment acted as functional or pseudogenic. Donor age, sex, ethnicity and CMV serostatus were compiled alongside the repertoire data. In a later genetic analysis, genome-wide SNP genotypes for about 55% of the roughly 700 donors were used, and that subset was treated as a discovery cohort. Every discovery cohort repertoire had been produced on one sequencing platform. Both class I and class II loci were covered by HLA typing, at four-digit resolution. Typing coverage differed by locus: A, B, C, DRB1 and DQB1 were typed in roughly 629-630 donors, DQA1 in approximately 520, DPA1 in approximately 600, and DPB1 in 450 to 480. Because of strong linkage in the cohort, five DR-DQ haplotypes were treated as single units for association and clustering. Among 398 genotyped donors of the cohort, an average of roughly 230,000 unique TCR beta nucleotide sequences was sequenced per donor, of which about 19% were non-productive. Overall results and qualifications from the work: Most TCR sequences were seen in very few donors, while some public TCRs were found in many individuals. According to a later genetic analysis, donors in an Asian-associated ancestry cluster had fewer N-insertions in productive TCRs than the approximately 650-donor mean. A further reported finding was that TCR beta sequences accurately predicted the HLA-A and HLA-B alleles for most subjects in the first cohort. In both the original and validation cohorts, the classifier was reported to diagnose cytomegalovirus status with high specificity and sensitivity. A few of the identified cytomegalovirus-associated TCR beta chains were confirmed in vitro to be specific for cytomegalovirus antigens. Because HLA typing was unavailable for some donors at each locus, only the typed subset was used in association tests. The study gave a list of about 170 TCR beta chains associated with cytomegalovirus. In a later analysis, HLA-associated TCR beta chains showed more clonal expansion and lower generation probabilities than non-associated chains that were equally common. A later analysis found that TCR association rates varied across HLA loci, with DRB1 alleles showing the most associated TCRs and HLA-C alleles the fewest. For the cohort, immune exposure information was limited to CMV serostatus. When HLA alleles, especially DR and DQ, strongly co-occurred, TCR associations were difficult to assign to individual alleles. A later analysis reported that several top co-occurrence clusters appeared linked to parvovirus B19, influenza, CMV and Epstein-Barr virus. A later analysis found that most CMV-associated TCR beta chains appeared HLA-restricted, with HLA associations seemingly driven largely by CMV exposure. At a false discovery rate of 0.05, a later analysis linked roughly 17,000 TCR beta sequences to specific HLA alleles. Correlated functional status among segregating V segments might reflect linkage disequilibrium, but an unknown experimental factor could not be ruled out. Some IMGT-functional V segments, including TRBV6-2 and TRBV6-3, could not be distinguished by the 87-base-pair reads and were therefore excluded. Sequencing depth was assumed to be roughly uniform across donors in the presence/absence analyses, though that assumption may not hold. V-gene and J-gene trimming of TCR beta chains was associated with a missense DCLRE1C variant in a later genetic analysis, and the association was replicated in an independent cohort. According to the authors, the approach could potentially be generalized to other disease states and immunological phenotypes. Approximately 18 rarely observed V segments, including chromosome 9 orphons, were excluded from the earlier analysis of some 590 of the donors because counts were too low. A group of highly shared sequence variants was considered likely to be a technical artifact of the sequencing pipeline. Broadly in line with IMGT annotations, most TCR beta V segments showed up in productive rearrangements about 87% or about 30% of the time in an earlier analysis of 587 of the donors. In this cohort, only TCR beta chains were sequenced, and detectable features were limited by the absence of alpha or paired-chain data.

CDR1 and CDR2, looked up from the germline V gene (reference sequence), are SGHAT and FQDESV. The V end loses 0 bases and the J end loses 0 bases, and a stretch of 18 bases separates them. Reading from cysteine to phenylalanine, the CDR3 counts 19 amino acids. The DNA shown is the 57-base CDR3, in frame from base 1. Sequencing input: PBMCs. The chain links TRBV11-1 with TRBJ2-1; TRBD2 is a possible D gene, resting on 6 matching bases. The origin of this receptor is a woman aged 45-65 years in good health and CMV-seropositive. The DNA reads TGTGCCAGCAGCTTAGCGAGGACGGCGGGGCAGAGCTCCTACAATGAGCAGTTCTTC. It is translated as CASSLARTAGQSSYNEQFF.